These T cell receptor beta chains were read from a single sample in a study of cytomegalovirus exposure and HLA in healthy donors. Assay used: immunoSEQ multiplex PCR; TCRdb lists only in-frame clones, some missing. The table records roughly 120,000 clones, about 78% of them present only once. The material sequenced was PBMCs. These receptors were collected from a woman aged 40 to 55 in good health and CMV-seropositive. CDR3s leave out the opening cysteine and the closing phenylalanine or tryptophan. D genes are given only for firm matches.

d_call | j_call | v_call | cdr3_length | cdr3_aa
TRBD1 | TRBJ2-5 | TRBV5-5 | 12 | ASSKTGVEETQY
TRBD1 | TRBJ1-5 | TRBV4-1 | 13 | ASSQVQGRSQPQH
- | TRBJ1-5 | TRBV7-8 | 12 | ASSPGNSNQPQH
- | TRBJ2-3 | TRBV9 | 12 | ASSAPPAGDTQY
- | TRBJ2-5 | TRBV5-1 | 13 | ASSLFPRQEETQY
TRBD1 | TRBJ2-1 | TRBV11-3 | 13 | ASSARDRGRDEQF
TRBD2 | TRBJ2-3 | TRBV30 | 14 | AWSVGTSGGRDTQY
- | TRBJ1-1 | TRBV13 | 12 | ASRPQGMNTEAF
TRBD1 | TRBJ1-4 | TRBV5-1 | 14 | ASSLAGGTGDEKLF
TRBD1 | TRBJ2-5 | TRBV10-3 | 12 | AISETGGSETQY
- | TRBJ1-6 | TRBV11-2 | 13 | ASSLVSEPNSPLH
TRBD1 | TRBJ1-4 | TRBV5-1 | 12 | ASSHRTGNEKLF
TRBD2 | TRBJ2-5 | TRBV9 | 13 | ASSFSGLYQETQY
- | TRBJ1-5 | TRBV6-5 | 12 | ASSRRHELQPQH
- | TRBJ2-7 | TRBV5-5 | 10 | ASSLGLYEQY
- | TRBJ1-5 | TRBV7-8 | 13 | ASSIPGYSNQPQH
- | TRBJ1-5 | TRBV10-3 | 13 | AISEEQGSNQPQH